This TCR beta chain appears in the sequencing data of a study of control samples from healthy donors and cancer patients. The table came from immunoSEQ multiplex PCR; TCRdb's copy has only in-frame clones and leaves some out. Among around 150,000 clones listed, about 94% were seen once. Looked up from germline, CDR1 is SGDLS and CDR2 is YYNGEE. V was cut by 0 bases and J by 3 bases, with 12 bases left in between. The CDR3 sequence is 15 residues long. The chain joins TRBV9 to TRBJ2-5; the D gene is possibly TRBD2 (5 bases). Sequencing was done on a sample of blood. The sequence derives from a woman in her thirties or forties in good health. CDR3 bases: TGTGCCAGCAGCGTAGATCCGGGGAGAAAAGAGACCCAGTACTTC. Amino acid sequence: CASSVDPGRKETQYF.